The sequence of this TCR beta chain was determined in a study of T cells in tumors and immune-related adverse events. The table came from immunoSEQ multiplex PCR; TCRdb's copy has only in-frame clones and leaves some out. The sample lists fewer than 25,000 clones; 75% to 95% were seen once. CDR3 length: 16 residues. Germline CDR1 is SNHLY and CDR2 is FYNNEI. V lost 3 bases and J lost 3; bases outside the gene matches: 11. This specimen was lymph node tissue, taken from a patient treated with anti-PD-1 therapy. This clonotype was obtained from a female donor with metastatic renal cell carcinoma. The rearrangement uses TRBV2 and TRBJ2-7; 7 positions match TRBD2. As DNA, the CDR3 is TGTGCCAGCAGTGACCCCCGAGTAGGCGGGAGCTACGAGCAGTACTTC. It is translated as CASSDPRVGGSYEQYF.